A selection of T cell receptor beta chains follows, all from one sample in a study of cytomegalovirus exposure and HLA in healthy donors. Sequencing was performed with immunoSEQ multiplex PCR; in TCRdb, only in-frame clones are kept and a portion is missing. The sample's table shows 68,000 or so clones. Input material: PBMCs. These receptors were collected from a female donor in good health and CMV-seropositive. Both conserved end residues are part of each CDR3. The D gene is left open where the match is weak.

>TRBV19|TRBJ2-2|TRBD2
CASTREGGELFF
TGTGCCAGTACCAGGGAGGGAGGGGAGCTGTTTTTT
>TRBV11-2|TRBJ2-7|NA
CASSLDRIPRPEQYF
TGTGCCAGCAGCTTAGACAGAATTCCCCGCCCCGAGCAGTACTTC
>TRBV29-1|TRBJ2-7|TRBD1
CSVSRDREPYEQYF
TGCAGCGTTTCCCGGGACAGGGAGCCCTACGAGCAGTACTTC
>TRBV5-1|TRBJ2-1|TRBD2
CASSRTSGGYNEQFF
TGCGCCAGCAGCCGGACTAGCGGGGGATACAATGAGCAGTTCTTC
>TRBV7-8|TRBJ2-5|NA
CASSASRGYEETQYF
TGCGCCAGCAGCGCCAGTCGGGGGTACGAAGAGACCCAGTACTTC
>TRBV6-1|TRBJ1-5|TRBD1
CASRKDRGQGQPQHF
TGTGCCAGCAGAAAGGACAGGGGGCAGGGTCAGCCCCAGCATTTT
>TRBV6-6|TRBJ1-4|NA
CASSYPSATNEKLFF
TGTGCCAGCAGTTACCCTTCCGCAACTAATGAAAAACTGTTTTTT
>TRBV30|TRBJ1-2|NA
CAWNYPGSNYGYTF
TGTGCCTGGAATTACCCAGGCAGTAACTATGGCTACACCTTC
>TRBV9|TRBJ2-7|TRBD2
CASSVGLAGGPSVF
TGTGCCAGCAGCGTAGGTCTAGCGGGAGGACCCAGTGTGTTT
>TRBV9|TRBJ1-3|TRBD1
CASSSRGSRGNTIYF
TGTGCCAGCAGCTCCAGGGGGTCGCGAGGAAACACCATATATTTT
>TRBV9|TRBJ1-6|NA
CASSVGFGEPLHF
TGTGCCAGCAGCGTAGGGTTTGGGGAGCCCCTCCACTTT
>TRBV30|TRBJ2-7|NA
CAWTPGGYEQYF
TGTGCCTGGACCCCAGGTGGCTACGAGCAGTACTTC
>TRBV27|TRBJ2-5|NA
CASSSVGQGQETQYF
TGTGCCAGCAGCTCTGTGGGCCAGGGGCAAGAGACCCAGTACTTC
>TRBV9|TRBJ1-1|NA
CASSVDAGGDTEAFF
TGTGCCAGCAGCGTAGATGCGGGGGGGGACACTGAAGCTTTCTTT
>TRBV7-9|TRBJ2-1|NA
CASSPTKPYNEQFF
TGTGCCAGCAGCCCGACAAAGCCCTACAATGAGCAGTTCTTC
>TRBV19|TRBJ2-3|NA
CASSIEKAGSIDTQYF
TGTGCCAGTAGTATAGAAAAGGCGGGGTCAATAGATACGCAGTATTTT
>TRBV7-9|TRBJ2-1|TRBD2
CASSPNVGGTYNEQFF
TGTGCCAGCAGCCCGAATGTGGGAGGGACTTACAATGAGCAGTTCTTC
>TRBV5-6|TRBJ1-1|NA
CASSSGVGEAFF
TGTGCCAGCAGCTCGGGGGTGGGTGAAGCTTTCTTT
>TRBV9|TRBJ1-5|NA
CASSGGGNQPQHF
TGTGCCAGCAGTGGAGGGGGCAATCAGCCCCAGCATTTT
>TRBV4-3|TRBJ1-2|NA
CASSYRTMSPYGYTF
TGCGCCAGCAGCTATAGAACCATGTCTCCCTATGGCTACACCTTC
>TRBV18|TRBJ1-4|NA
CASSPSGATNEKLFF
TGTGCCAGCTCACCATCCGGAGCAACTAATGAAAAACTGTTTTTT
>TRBV5-1|TRBJ1-5|TRBD1
CASSAGTDSNQPQHF
TGCGCCAGCAGCGCCGGGACAGATAGCAATCAGCCCCAGCATTTT
>TRBV5-1|TRBJ1-1|NA
CASSLGRAIPNTEAFF
TGCGCCAGCAGCTTGGGCAGGGCAATACCTAACACTGAAGCTTTCTTT
>TRBV5-5|TRBJ1-6|TRBD1
CASSADRGRNSPLHF
TGTGCCAGCAGCGCTGACAGGGGGAGGAATTCACCCCTCCACTTT
>TRBV7-2|TRBJ2-1|TRBD2
CASSTRLAGAYNEQFF
TGTGCCAGCAGCACCCGACTAGCGGGAGCCTACAATGAGCAGTTCTTC
>TRBV4-1|TRBJ2-1|NA
CASSQLGGHNEQFF
TGCGCCAGCAGCCAACTGGGGGGTCACAATGAGCAGTTCTTC
>TRBV28|TRBJ2-7|TRBD1
CAGGPGTVGGEQYF
TGTGCCGGCGGCCCCGGGACAGTCGGTGGCGAGCAGTACTTC
>TRBV4-3|TRBJ2-1|NA
CASSQDRASSYNEQFF
TGCGCCAGCAGCCAAGATCGAGCGTCCTCCTACAATGAGCAGTTCTTC
>TRBV5-1|TRBJ2-2|TRBD2
CASSYGPASGGSIQTGELFF
TGCGCCAGCAGCTACGGACCCGCTAGCGGGGGCTCGATTCAGACCGGGGAGCTGTTTTTT
>TRBV6-5|TRBJ1-5|NA
CATGAANQPQHF
TGTGCCACGGGAGCCGCCAATCAGCCCCAGCATTTT
>TRBV5-3|TRBJ1-1|TRBD1
CARSLGGQDRGRRTEAFF
TGTGCCAGAAGCTTGGGTGGCCAGGACAGGGGCCGACGGACTGAAGCTTTCTTT
>TRBV6-6|TRBJ2-2|NA
CASSLIANTGELFF
TGTGCCAGCAGTCTAATCGCGAACACCGGGGAGCTGTTTTTT
>TRBV18|TRBJ1-2|NA
CASSPPNFGGTNYGYTF
TGTGCCAGCTCACCACCAAATTTCGGGGGGACTAACTATGGCTACACCTTC
>TRBV6-6|TRBJ2-7|TRBD2
CASSKGTSGREGEQYF
TGTGCCAGCAGCAAAGGGACTAGCGGGAGGGAGGGGGAGCAGTACTTC
>TRBV30|TRBJ1-3|NA
CAWTSGTGNTIYF
TGTGCCTGGACGTCAGGGACTGGAAACACCATATATTTT
>TRBV29-1|TRBJ2-4|NA
CSVDMDGSGTQYF
TGCAGCGTTGATATGGACGGGAGCGGCACTCAGTACTTC
>TRBV19|TRBJ2-2|TRBD1
CASSIDGTGIDTGELFF
TGTGCCAGTAGTATAGACGGGACAGGGATCGACACCGGGGAGCTGTTTTTT
>TRBV28|TRBJ1-3|TRBD1
CASTGQGDSGNTIYF
TGTGCCAGCACCGGCCAGGGGGACTCTGGAAACACCATATATTTT
>TRBV4-2|TRBJ2-3|TRBD1
CASSPGQGNTDTQYF
TGTGCCAGCAGCCCGGGACAGGGAAACACAGATACGCAGTATTTT
>TRBV5-1|TRBJ2-2|NA
CASRPLASGELFF
TGCGCCAGCAGGCCTCTAGCGTCCGGGGAGCTGTTTTTT
>TRBV18|TRBJ2-2|TRBD2
CASSLDAPSGSRELFF
TGTGCCAGCTCACTCGATGCTCCTAGCGGGAGCCGGGAGCTGTTTTTT
>TRBV27|TRBJ2-7|NA
CASSLVPTYEQYF
TGTGCCAGCAGTCTAGTCCCTACCTACGAGCAGTACTTC
>TRBV28|TRBJ1-2|TRBD1
CASSSRTGGRLGGYTF
TGTGCCAGCAGTTCCCGGACAGGGGGAAGATTAGGTGGCTACACCTTC
>TRBV9|TRBJ2-1|NA
CASSVLGSGEQFF
TGTGCCAGCAGCGTACTCGGGAGTGGTGAGCAGTTCTTC
>TRBV10-1|TRBJ2-2|NA
CASQALSGELFF
TGCGCCAGCCAGGCCCTTTCCGGGGAGCTGTTTTTT
>TRBV9|TRBJ1-4|NA
CASSVVAAANEKLFF
TGTGCCAGCAGCGTAGTGGCCGCAGCTAATGAAAAACTGTTTTTT
>TRBV5-6|TRBJ1-2|NA
CAGPTFFF
TGTGCCGGGCCTACCTTCTTCTTC
>TRBV7-8|TRBJ2-3|NA
CATSFSETEPEDTDTQYF
TGTGCTACCAGTTTCAGCGAGACAGAGCCTGAGGACACAGATACGCAGTATTTT
>TRBV14|TRBJ1-2|NA
CASSQGRGANYGYTF
TGTGCCAGCAGCCAAGGCAGGGGAGCTAACTATGGCTACACCTTC
>TRBV18|TRBJ1-2|NA
CASSPGYKSDYGYTF
TGTGCCAGCTCACCAGGTTATAAGAGTGACTATGGCTACACCTTC